This TCR beta chain was observed in a study of beta chain features in type 1 diabetes. Study summary: The patient and healthy donor groups were comparable for age, gender and cell yields. General study findings and limits: Diminished insertions and augmented deletions at VDJ junctions characterized type 1 diabetes patients. Moderate yet significant TCRB CDR3 shortening was seen in Type 1 diabetes patients in all four CD4+ subsets.

On this clone itself: Antigen: not known.

Expressed TCRB transcripts got sequenced, as all isolated RNA was reverse transcribed. Assay: immunoSEQ multiplex PCR; the TCRdb copy retains only in-frame clones and omits some. The sample carries 50,000 or so clones, roughly 45% recorded once. All of the sorted populations showed purity greater than 98%. The CDR3 loop spans 14 amino acids. The ends were cut back, 6 bases at V and 1 base at J, with 9 bases in the middle. The germline V gene has CDR1 MNHNY and CDR2 SVGAGI (reference sequence). This clonotype originated in a man aged 25 to 40 with type 1 diabetes. The chain combines TRBV6-6 with TRBJ2-2; no reliable D call. The sequenced sample consisted of stem cell memory CD4+ T cells from blood. DNA for the CDR3: TGTGCCAGCAGCCCCTCCCGGAACACCGGGGAGCTGTTTTTT. Translation: CASSPSRNTGELFF.